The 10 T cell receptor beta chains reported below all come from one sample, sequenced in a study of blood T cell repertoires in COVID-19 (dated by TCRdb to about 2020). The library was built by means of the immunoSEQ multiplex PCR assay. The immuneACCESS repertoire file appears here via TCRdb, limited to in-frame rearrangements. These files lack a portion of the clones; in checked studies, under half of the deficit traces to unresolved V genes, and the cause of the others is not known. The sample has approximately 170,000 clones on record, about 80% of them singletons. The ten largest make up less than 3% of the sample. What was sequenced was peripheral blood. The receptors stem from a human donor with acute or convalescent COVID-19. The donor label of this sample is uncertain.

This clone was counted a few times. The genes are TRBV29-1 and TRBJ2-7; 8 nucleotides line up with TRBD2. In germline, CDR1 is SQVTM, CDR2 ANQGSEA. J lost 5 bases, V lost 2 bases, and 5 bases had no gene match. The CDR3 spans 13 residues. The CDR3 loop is CSVERVSGDEQYF. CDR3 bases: TGCAGCGTTGAAAGAGTTAGCGGGGACGAGCAGTACTTC.

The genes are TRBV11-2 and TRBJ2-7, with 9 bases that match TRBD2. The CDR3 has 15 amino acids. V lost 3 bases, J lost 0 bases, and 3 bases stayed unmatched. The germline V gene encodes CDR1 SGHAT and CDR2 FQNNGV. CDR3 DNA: TGTGCCAGCAGCTTTAGCGGGGGACGCTCCTACGAGCAGTACTTC. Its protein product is CASSFSGGRSYEQYF.

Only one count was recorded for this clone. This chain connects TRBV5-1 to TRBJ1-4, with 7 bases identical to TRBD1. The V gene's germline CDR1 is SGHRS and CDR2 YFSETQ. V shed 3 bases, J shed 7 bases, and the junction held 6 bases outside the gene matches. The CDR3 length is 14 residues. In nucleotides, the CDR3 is TGCGCCAGCAGCTCAGAGGGGGCGGGTGAAAAACTGTTTTTT. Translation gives CASSSEGAGEKLFF.

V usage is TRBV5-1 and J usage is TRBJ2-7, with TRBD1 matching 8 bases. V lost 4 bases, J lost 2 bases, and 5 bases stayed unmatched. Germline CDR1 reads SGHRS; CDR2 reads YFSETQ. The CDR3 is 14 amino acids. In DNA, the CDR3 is TGCGCCAGCAGCATTTTACAGGGGGCCTACGAGCAGTACTTC. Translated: CASSILQGAYEQYF. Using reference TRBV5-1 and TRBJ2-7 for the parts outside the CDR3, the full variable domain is KAGVTQTPRYLIKTRGQQVTLSCSPISGHRSVSWYQQTPGQGLQFLFEYFSETQRNKGNFPGRFSGRQFSNSRSEMNVSTLELGDSALYLCASSILQGAYEQYFGPGTRLTVT.

CDR3 in DNA: TGCGCCAGCAGTGAGCCAGGGAAGGGCACAGATACGCAGTATTTT. Its translation is CASSEPGKGTDTQYF. The rearrangement uses TRBV10-1 and TRBJ2-3; perhaps TRBD1 as D (5 bases). Deletions cut 2 bases from V and 1 base from J, with 10 bases between. Germline values: CDR1 WNHNN, CDR2 SYGVQD (reference sequence). The CDR3 runs 15 residues.

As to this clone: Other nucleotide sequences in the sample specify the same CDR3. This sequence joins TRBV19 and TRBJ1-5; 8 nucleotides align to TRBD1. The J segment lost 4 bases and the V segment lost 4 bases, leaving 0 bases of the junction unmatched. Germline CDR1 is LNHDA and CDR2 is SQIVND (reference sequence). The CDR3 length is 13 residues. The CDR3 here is CASSRDRNQPQHF. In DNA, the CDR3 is TGTGCCAGTAGTAGGGACAGGAATCAGCCCCAGCATTTT.

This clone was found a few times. CDR3 nucleotide sequence: TGTGCCAGCAGCCCCAGGGACAGGGGGTATAATTCACCCCTCCACTTT. Residues: CASSPRDRGYNSPLHF. The V call is TRBV27, the J call TRBJ1-6, with 11 nucleotides matching TRBD1. The length of the CDR3 is 16 residues. J was trimmed by 4 bases and V by 6 bases; bases with no gene match: 5. The germline CDR1 and CDR2 sequences are MNHEY and SMNVEV (reference sequence).

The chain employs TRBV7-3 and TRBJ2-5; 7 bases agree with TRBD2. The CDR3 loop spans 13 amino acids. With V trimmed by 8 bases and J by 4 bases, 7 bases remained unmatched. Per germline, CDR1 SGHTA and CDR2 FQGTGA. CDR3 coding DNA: TGTGCCAGCGGCCGAGGGAGGGGAGAGACCCAGTACTTC. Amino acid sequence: CASGRGRGETQYF.

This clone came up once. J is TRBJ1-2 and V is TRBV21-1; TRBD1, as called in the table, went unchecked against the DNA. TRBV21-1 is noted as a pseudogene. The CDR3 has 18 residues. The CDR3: CASSNQGGSRDRVYGYTF. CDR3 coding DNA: TGTGCCAGCAGCAACCAAGGGGGTTCCCGGGACAGAGTCTATGGCTACACCTTC.

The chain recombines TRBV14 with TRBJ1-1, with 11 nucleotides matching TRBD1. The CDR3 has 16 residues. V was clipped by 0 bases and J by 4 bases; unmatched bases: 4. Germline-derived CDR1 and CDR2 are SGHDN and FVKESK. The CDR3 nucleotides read TGTGCCAGCAGCCAAGATCGGGGGACAGGGGGCACTGAAGCTTTCTTT. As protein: CASSQDRGTGGTEAFF.